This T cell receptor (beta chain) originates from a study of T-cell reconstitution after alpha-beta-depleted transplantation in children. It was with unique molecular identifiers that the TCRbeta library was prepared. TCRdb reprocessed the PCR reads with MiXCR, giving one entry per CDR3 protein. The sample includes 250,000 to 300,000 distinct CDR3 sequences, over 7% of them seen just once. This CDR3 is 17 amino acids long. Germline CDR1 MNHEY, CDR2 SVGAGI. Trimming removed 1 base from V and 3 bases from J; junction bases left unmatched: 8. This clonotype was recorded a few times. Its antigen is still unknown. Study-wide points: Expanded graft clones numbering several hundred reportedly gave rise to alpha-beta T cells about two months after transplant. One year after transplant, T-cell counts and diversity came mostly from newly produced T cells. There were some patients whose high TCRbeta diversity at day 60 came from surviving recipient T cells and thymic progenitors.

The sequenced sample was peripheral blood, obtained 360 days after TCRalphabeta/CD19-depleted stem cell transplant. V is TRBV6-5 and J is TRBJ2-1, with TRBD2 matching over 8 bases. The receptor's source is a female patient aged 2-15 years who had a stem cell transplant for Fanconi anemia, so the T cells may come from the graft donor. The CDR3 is CASSYLGTRRVYNEQFF. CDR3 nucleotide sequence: TGTGCCAGCAGTTACTTAGGGACTAGGCGGGTCTACAATGAGCAGTTCTTC.